The present TCR beta chain was sequenced within a study of CD4 and CD8 cells across lung adenocarcinoma regions. MiXCR, applied by TCRdb to the PCR reads, yields one record per CDR3 protein. The repertoire consists of around 25,000 distinct CDR3 sequences, with roughly half occurring once and the leading ten covering around 50%. The patients had localized lung adenocarcinoma, a non-small cell subtype. Per germline, CDR1 SGHAT and CDR2 FQNNGV. The V and J ends lost 1 base and 4 bases, in that order; junction bases with no gene match: 8. This CDR3 comprises 16 residues. The genes are TRBV11-2 and TRBJ2-3, with TRBD2 matching over 7 bases. The sequence derives from a male donor with lung adenocarcinoma. The CD4 and CD8 labels of this study may be unreliable. The sample consisted of CD8+ T cells from the center of a lung tumor. CDR3 loop: CASSLVGGVRADTQYF. CDR3 nucleotides: TGTGCCAGCAGCTTAGTGGGGGGGGTAAGAGCAGATACGCAGTATTTT. The whole variable domain, filled in from reference TRBV11-2 and TRBJ2-3, reads EAGVAQSPRYKIIEKRQSVAFWCNPISGHATLYWYQQILGQGPKLLIQFQNNGVVDDSQLPKDRFSAERLKGVDSTLKIQPAKLEDSAVYLCASSLVGGVRADTQYFGPGTRLTVL.